These 20 T cell receptor beta chains originate from one sample sequenced in a study of blood T cell repertoires in COVID-19. Assay: immunoSEQ multiplex PCR; the TCRdb copy retains only in-frame clones and omits some. Of roughly 200,000 clones in the sample, roughly 87% were seen once. Sequencing was carried out using peripheral blood. Receptors originate from a woman aged 60-70 years with COVID-19, enrolled during active disease.

V usage is TRBV6-2 or TRBV6-3 and J usage is TRBJ2-5, with 8 bases that match TRBD1. Germline lookup yields CDR1 MNHEY and CDR2 SVGEGT. The V segment lost 0 bases and the J segment 2 bases; nucleotides outside the gene matches: 8. The CDR3 consists of 17 residues. The CDR3 loop is CASSYSRGRRTQETQYF. CDR3 bases: TGTGCCAGCAGTTACTCCAGGGGGCGTCGGACACAAGAGACCCAGTACTTC.

This rearrangement joins TRBV9 to TRBJ1-4; D possibly corresponds to TRBD1 (5 bases). With 2 bases removed from V and 8 bases from J, the gap between germline ends came to 13 bases. Germline assignment: CDR1 SGDLS and CDR2 YYNGEE. The CDR3 is 14 residues long. The CDR3 loop is CASSVGLRLEKLFF. CDR3 nucleotide sequence: TGTGCCAGCAGCGTGGGACTGAGACTAGAAAAACTGTTTTTT.

In this sample, this clone turned up once. The chain carries TRBV28 and TRBJ1-2; a weak D match, TRBD1 (6 bases). CDR1 and CDR2 from the germline V gene are MDHEN and SYDVKM. CDR3 length: 13 amino acids. The germline V and J ends were trimmed by 10 bases and 2 bases, with 14 bases remaining between them. The CDR3 spells CAIADSSNYGYTF. The CDR3 DNA sequence: TGTGCCATCGCGGACAGTTCGAACTATGGCTACACCTTC.

J is TRBJ2-5 and V is TRBV5-1; D is ambiguous. CDR1 and CDR2 (germline): SGHRS, YFSETQ. The V end lost 5 bases, the J end lost 1 base, and 9 bases lay between the germline ends. This CDR3 has 13 amino acids. The CDR3 nucleotides read TGCGCCAGCAGAGTTGGTAGCCAAGAGACCCAGTACTTC. Translated: CASRVGSQETQYF. The whole variable domain, filled in from reference TRBV5-1 and TRBJ2-5, reads KAGVTQTPRYLIKTRGQQVTLSCSPISGHRSVSWYQQTPGQGLQFLFEYFSETQRNKGNFPGRFSGRQFSNSRSEMNVSTLELGDSALYLCASRVGSQETQYFGPGTRLLVL.

This clone is a singleton in its sample. The V and J genes are TRBV30 and TRBJ2-7; 7 bases are shared with TRBD2. This CDR3 comprises 13 residues. Trimming removed 2 bases from V and 3 bases from J; junction bases left unmatched: 4. Germline V CDR1 and CDR2: GTSNPN, SVGIG (reference sequence). CDR3 sequence reads: CAWSWEGHYEQYF. CDR3 DNA: TGTGCCTGGAGTTGGGAGGGGCACTACGAGCAGTACTTC.

The chain carries TRBV7-3 and TRBJ2-2, with a tentative D call TRBD1 (6 bases). Germline CDR1 SGHTA, CDR2 FQGTGA. The V end lost 5 bases, the J end lost 3 bases, and 19 bases lay between the germline ends. This CDR3 is built from 17 residues. The DNA of the CDR3 is TGTGCCAGCAGCCCAACCCGCGCAGGGGTCGACACCGGGGAGCTGTTTTTT. It specifies CASSPTRAGVDTGELFF.

This sequence joins TRBV6-1 and TRBJ1-5; no clear D gene. The CDR3 totals 13 residues. V was shortened by 1 base and J by 3 bases, with 4 bases between the two germline ends. The germline V gene encodes CDR1 MNHNS and CDR2 SASEGT. The CDR3 loop is CASSEVLNQPQHF. The CDR3 region has the DNA TGTGCCAGCAGTGAAGTCCTCAATCAGCCCCAGCATTTT.

V and J are TRBV5-6 and TRBJ1-2; D might be TRBD1 (5 bases). The V and J ends lost 4 bases and 5 bases respectively, with 18 bases between them. The CDR3 loop spans 15 amino acids. Per the germline V gene, CDR1 is SGHDT and CDR2 is YYEEEE. The CDR3 loop reads CASSPTRVSMYGYTF. CDR3 DNA sequence: TGTGCCAGCAGCCCCACCAGGGTGTCGATGTATGGCTACACCTTC. Variable domain in full (rest from reference TRBV5-6 and TRBJ1-2): DAGVTQSPTHLIKTRGQQVTLRCSPKSGHDTVSWYQQALGQGPQFIFQYYEEEERQRGNFPDRFSGHQFPNYSSELNVNALLLGDSALYLCASSPTRVSMYGYTFGSGTRLTVV.

Concerning this clone itself: The junction differs from germline at one of its ends, possibly a read error. The CDR3 reads CASIPDRADNSPLHF. CDR3 nucleotides: TGTGCCAGCATCCCGGACAGGGCAGATAATTCACCCCTCCATTTT. V usage is TRBV6-5 and J usage is TRBJ1-6, with 8 bases fitting TRBD1. Germline CDR1 reads MNHEY; CDR2 reads SVGAGI. There are 15 residues in the CDR3.

The table lists this clone with a few counts. The chain couples TRBV5-1 to TRBJ2-2, with TRBD2 matching over 7 bases. Losses at the gene ends were 5 bases for V and 1 base for J; bases not matched to a gene: 2. The V gene's germline CDR1 is SGHRS and CDR2 YFSETQ. There are 14 residues in the CDR3. The CDR3 protein is CASRPGGNTGELFF. CDR3 nucleotides: TGCGCCAGCAGACCGGGGGGGAACACCGGGGAGCTGTTTTTT.

The table lists this clone with a count of one. The rearrangement joins TRBV2 to TRBJ1-3, with TRBD1 matching over 11 bases. Germline V CDR1 and CDR2: SNHLY, FYNNEI. V shed 5 bases and J 8 bases; nucleotides not matched to a gene: 5. The CDR3 consists of 14 residues. The CDR3 is CASSPDRGRDTIYF. The DNA for the CDR3 is TGTGCCAGCAGTCCGGACAGGGGGCGCGACACCATATATTTT.

The rearrangement uses TRBV6-6 and TRBJ2-3; 10 positions agree with TRBD2. This CDR3 is built from 15 residues. Germline CDR1 reads MNHNY; CDR2 reads SVGAGI (reference sequence). Unmatched junction bases numbered 5, after V lost 5 bases and J lost 3 bases. CDR3: CASSPLAGVTDTQYF. The CDR3 region has the DNA TGTGCCAGCAGTCCTCTAGCGGGGGTTACAGATACGCAGTATTTT.

The chain joins TRBV28 to TRBJ2-1; the match to TRBD1 covers 8 bases. The CDR3 covers 17 residues. In germline, CDR1 is MDHEN, CDR2 SYDVKM. V lost 5 bases and J lost 0; bases outside the gene matches: 9. DNA of the CDR3: TGTGCCAGCAGTCCTCTTCAGGGGGCGAGCTCCTACAATGAGCAGTTCTTC. Its protein is CASSPLQGASSYNEQFF.

The chain has TRBV7-9 and TRBJ1-5; D not resolved. The V end was cut by 6 bases, the J end by 5 bases, with 17 bases between. The CDR3 sequence is 15 residues long. Germline V gene lookup returns CDR1 SEHNR and CDR2 FQNEAQ (reference sequence). CDR3 protein: CASSPGPNADQPQHF. CDR3 in DNA: TGTGCCAGCAGTCCGGGTCCCAATGCCGATCAGCCCCAGCATTTT.

The chain employs TRBV28 and TRBJ1-2, with a tentative D call TRBD1 (5 bases). V lost 2 bases to trimming and J lost 5 bases, with 15 bases between them. This CDR3 spans 15 amino acids. The germline V gene has CDR1 MDHEN and CDR2 SYDVKM. CDR3 DNA sequence: TGTGCCAGCAGTTTAGGCGGGGGGGTAAGGTATGGCTACACCTTC. Translation gives CASSLGGGVRYGYTF.

This rearrangement joins TRBV6-4 to TRBJ2-1, with 7 positions matching TRBD1. CDR1 MRHNA and CDR2 SNTAGT come from the germline V gene. V lost 3 bases, J lost 12 bases, and 8 bases stayed unmatched. This CDR3 is 13 amino acids long. Here the CDR3 DNA reads TGTGCCAGCAGTGAGAGGACAGGCCCTGCGCAGTTCTTC. It yields the protein CASSERTGPAQFF.

The chain couples TRBV7-2 to TRBJ2-3, with 7 bases lining up with TRBD1. The V and J ends lost 1 base and 1 base, in that order; junction bases with no gene match: 5. The CDR3 runs 16 residues. Germline V gives CDR1 SGHTA, CDR2 FQGNSA. In nucleotides, the CDR3 is TGTGCCAGCAGCTTAGGAGCAGGGGGAGGCACAGATACGCAGTATTTT. This sequence encodes CASSLGAGGGTDTQYF. Variable domain in full (rest from reference TRBV7-2 and TRBJ2-3): GAGVSQSPSNKVTEKGKDVELRCDPISGHTALYWYRQSLGQGLEFLIYFQGNSAPDKSGLPSDRFSAERTGGSVSTLTIQRTQQEDSAVYLCASSLGAGGGTDTQYFGPGTRLTVL.

There are a few counts of this clone. This chain uses TRBV20-1 with TRBJ2-3, with TRBD2 matching 9 bases. CDR3 size: 19 residues. Germline V lookup: CDR1 DFQATT, CDR2 SNEGSKA (reference sequence). The V and J ends lost 3 bases and 5 bases, in that order; junction bases with no gene match: 21. Here the CDR3 reads CSASVFRASGDLLGDTQYF. The CDR3 bases are TGCAGTGCTAGTGTCTTCAGGGCTAGCGGGGACCTCCTTGGAGATACGCAGTATTTT.

This chain connects TRBV10-3 to TRBJ2-3, with 11 positions matching TRBD2. CDR1 is ENHRY and CDR2 is SYGVKD in the germline V gene. With 6 bases clipped from V and 4 bases from J, the junction kept 6 bases outside the gene matches. This CDR3 region has 15 residues. The CDR3 reads CAISNSGRAADTQYF. The CDR3 DNA reads as TGTGCCATCAGCAATAGCGGGAGGGCCGCAGATACGCAGTATTTT.

The chain is built from TRBV20-1 and TRBJ1-3; D is unresolved. The CDR3 runs to 16 residues. Germline-derived CDR1 and CDR2 are DFQATT and SNEGSKA (reference sequence). The germline V and J ends were trimmed by 3 bases and 0 bases, with 15 bases remaining between them. The CDR3 sequence: CSASFEYGSSGNTIYF. The CDR3 DNA reads TGCAGTGCTAGTTTTGAATACGGTAGCTCTGGAAACACCATATATTTT.